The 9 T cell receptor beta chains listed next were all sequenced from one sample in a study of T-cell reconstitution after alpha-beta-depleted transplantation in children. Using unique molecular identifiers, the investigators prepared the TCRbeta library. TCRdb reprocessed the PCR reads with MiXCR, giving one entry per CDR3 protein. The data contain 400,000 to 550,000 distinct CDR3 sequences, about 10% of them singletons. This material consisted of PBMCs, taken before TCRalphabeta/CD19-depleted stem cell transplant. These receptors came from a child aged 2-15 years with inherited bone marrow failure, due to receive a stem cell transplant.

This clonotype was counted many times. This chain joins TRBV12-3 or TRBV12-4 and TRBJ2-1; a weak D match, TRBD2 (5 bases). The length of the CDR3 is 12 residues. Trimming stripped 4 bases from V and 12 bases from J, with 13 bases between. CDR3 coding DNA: TGTGCCAGCAGTTATGGCGGGCCGGGGCAGTTCTTC. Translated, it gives CASSYGGPGQFF.

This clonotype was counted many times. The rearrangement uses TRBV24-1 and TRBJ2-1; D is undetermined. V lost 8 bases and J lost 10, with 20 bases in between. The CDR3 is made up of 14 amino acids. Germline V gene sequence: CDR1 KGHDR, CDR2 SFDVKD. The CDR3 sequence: CATTASGYTNEQFF. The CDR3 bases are TGTGCCACCACAGCGTCAGGCTATACCAACGAGCAGTTCTTC.

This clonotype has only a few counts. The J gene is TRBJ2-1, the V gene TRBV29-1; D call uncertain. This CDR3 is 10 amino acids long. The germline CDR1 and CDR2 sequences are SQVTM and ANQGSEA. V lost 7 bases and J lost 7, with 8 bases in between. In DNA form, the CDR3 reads TGCAGCGCTGTGGGGAATGAGCAGTTCTTC. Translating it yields CSAVGNEQFF.

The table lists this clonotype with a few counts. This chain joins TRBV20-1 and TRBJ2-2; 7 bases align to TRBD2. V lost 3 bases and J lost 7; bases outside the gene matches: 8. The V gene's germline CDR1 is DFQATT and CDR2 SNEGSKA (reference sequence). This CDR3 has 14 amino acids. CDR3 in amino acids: CSASWREKGGELFF. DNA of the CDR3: TGCAGTGCTAGTTGGCGGGAGAAAGGCGGGGAGCTGTTTTTT.

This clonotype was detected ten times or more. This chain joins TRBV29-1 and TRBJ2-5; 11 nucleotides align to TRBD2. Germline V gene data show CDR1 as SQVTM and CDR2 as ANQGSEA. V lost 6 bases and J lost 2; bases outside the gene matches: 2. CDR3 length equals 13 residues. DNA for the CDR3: TGCAGCGTGGGACTAGCGGTTCAAGAGACCCAGTACTTC. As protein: CSVGLAVQETQYF.

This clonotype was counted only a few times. CDR3 sequence reads: CSGDRGATGELFF. The CDR3 DNA is TGCAGCGGCGACAGGGGGGCTACCGGGGAGCTGTTTTTT. This chain uses TRBV20-1 with TRBJ2-2, with 9 bases lining up with TRBD1. The length of the CDR3 is 13 residues. CDR1 and CDR2 from the germline V gene are DFQATT and SNEGSKA (reference sequence).

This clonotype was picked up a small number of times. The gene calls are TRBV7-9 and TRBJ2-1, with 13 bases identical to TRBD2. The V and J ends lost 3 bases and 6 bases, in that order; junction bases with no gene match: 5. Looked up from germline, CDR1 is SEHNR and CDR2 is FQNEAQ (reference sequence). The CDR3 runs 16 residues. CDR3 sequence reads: CASSFPLAGGPNEQFF. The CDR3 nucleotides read TGTGCCAGCAGCTTCCCACTAGCGGGAGGGCCCAATGAGCAGTTCTTC.

The CDR3 spells CASRWSSVGNEQFF. CDR3 in DNA: TGCGCCAGCAGGTGGAGTAGCGTAGGGAATGAGCAGTTCTTC. The chain combines TRBV5-1 with TRBJ2-1; possible D gene TRBD2, 5 bases. Trimming pared 5 bases from V and 7 bases from J, leaving 16 bases between. The CDR3 runs to 14 residues. Germline V CDR1 and CDR2: SGHRS, YFSETQ.

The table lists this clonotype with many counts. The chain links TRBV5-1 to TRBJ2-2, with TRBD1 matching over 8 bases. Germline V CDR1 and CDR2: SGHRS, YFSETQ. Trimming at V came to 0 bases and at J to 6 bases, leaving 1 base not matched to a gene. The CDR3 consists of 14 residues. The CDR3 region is CASSLVTGAGELFF. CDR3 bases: TGCGCCAGCAGCTTGGTGACAGGGGCCGGGGAGCTGTTTTTT.